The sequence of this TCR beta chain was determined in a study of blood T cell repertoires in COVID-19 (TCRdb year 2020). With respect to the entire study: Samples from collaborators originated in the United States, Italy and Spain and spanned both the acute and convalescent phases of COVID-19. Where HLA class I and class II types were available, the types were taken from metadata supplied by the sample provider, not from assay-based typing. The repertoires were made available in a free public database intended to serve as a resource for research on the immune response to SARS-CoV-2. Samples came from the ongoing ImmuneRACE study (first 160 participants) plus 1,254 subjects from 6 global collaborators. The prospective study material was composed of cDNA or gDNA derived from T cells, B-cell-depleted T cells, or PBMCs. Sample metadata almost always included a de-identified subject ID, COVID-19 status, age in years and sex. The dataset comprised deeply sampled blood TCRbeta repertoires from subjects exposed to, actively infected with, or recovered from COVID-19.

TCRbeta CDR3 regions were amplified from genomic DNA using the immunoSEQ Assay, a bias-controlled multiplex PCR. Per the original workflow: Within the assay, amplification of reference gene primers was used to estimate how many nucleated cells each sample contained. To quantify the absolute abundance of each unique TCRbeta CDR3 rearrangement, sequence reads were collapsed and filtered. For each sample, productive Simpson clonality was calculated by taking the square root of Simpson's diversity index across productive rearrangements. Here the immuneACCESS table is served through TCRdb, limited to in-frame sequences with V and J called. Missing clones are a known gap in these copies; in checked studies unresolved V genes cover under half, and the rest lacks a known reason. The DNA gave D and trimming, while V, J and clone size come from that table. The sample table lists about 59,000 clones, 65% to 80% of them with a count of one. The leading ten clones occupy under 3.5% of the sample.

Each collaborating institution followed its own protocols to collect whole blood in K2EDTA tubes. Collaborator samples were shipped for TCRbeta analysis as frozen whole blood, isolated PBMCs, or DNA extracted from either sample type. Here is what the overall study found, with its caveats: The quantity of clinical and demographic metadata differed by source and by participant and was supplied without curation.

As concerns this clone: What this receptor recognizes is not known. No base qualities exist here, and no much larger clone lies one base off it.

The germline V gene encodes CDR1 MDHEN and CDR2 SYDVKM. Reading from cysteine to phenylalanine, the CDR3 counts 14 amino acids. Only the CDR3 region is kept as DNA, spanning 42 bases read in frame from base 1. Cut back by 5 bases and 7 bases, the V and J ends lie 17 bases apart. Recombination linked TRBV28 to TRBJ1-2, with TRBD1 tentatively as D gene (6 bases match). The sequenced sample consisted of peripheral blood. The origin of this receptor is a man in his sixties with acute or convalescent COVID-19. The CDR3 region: CASSLQGNIGGYTF. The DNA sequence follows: TGTGCCAGCAGTCTACAGGGTAATATAGGTGGCTACACCTTC.